The next 9 T cell receptor beta chains were all read from a single sample in a study of shared clonotypes between healthy human individuals. TCRdb's table, derived via immunoSEQ multiplex PCR, lists solely in-frame clones and lacks some. The sample gives millions of clones, 85% to 95% of which show up once; more than 0.1% is in the top ten. Sequencing was carried out using naive CD4+ T cells sorted from blood. The subset denotes: CD45RA+ positively selected. These receptors all stem from a man aged 18-30 years in good health.

The gene calls are TRBV11-2 and TRBJ2-5; 8 bases map to TRBD2. Trimming cost V 1 base and J 4 bases; bases outside gene matches: 11. The germline V gene has CDR1 SGHAT and CDR2 FQNNGV. This CDR3 region has 17 residues. The CDR3 nucleotides are TGTGCCAGCAGCTTAGGCTTTTCGGGGGGGACCGGAGAGACCCAGTACTTC. Its protein is CASSLGFSGGTGETQYF.

In DNA, the CDR3 is TGTGCCAGCAGCTTAGCGCTAGAAGACTATGGCTACACCTTC. It specifies CASSLALEDYGYTF. V is TRBV7-9 and J is TRBJ1-2; D unclear. Between the trimmed V and J ends, which lost 0 bases and 3 bases, there was a span of 8 bases. The CDR3 runs 14 residues. Germline CDR1 and CDR2: SEHNR and FQNEAQ (reference sequence).

The CDR3 DNA is TGCGCCAGCAGCATGCGCCAGGACTCCTACGAGCAGTACTTC. Translation gives CASSMRQDSYEQYF. The chain carries TRBV5-1 and TRBJ2-7; D gene unclear. Trimming pared 4 bases from V and 0 bases from J, leaving 11 bases between. This CDR3 is 14 amino acids long. Per the germline V gene, CDR1 is SGHRS and CDR2 is YFSETQ.

This rearrangement joins TRBV7-9 to TRBJ1-5; D uncertain. V lost 5 bases, J lost 0 bases, and 14 bases lay in between. The CDR3 length is 16 residues. CDR1 and CDR2 (germline): SEHNR, FQNEAQ (reference sequence). The CDR3 DNA reads TGTGCCAGCAGCCCAGGAGCGGCAAATAGCAATCAGCCCCAGCATTTT. Translation gives CASSPGAANSNQPQHF.

This clone was picked up one time. The chain combines TRBV30 with TRBJ1-1; TRBD1 is a possible D gene (5 bases). Germline CDR1 and CDR2: GTSNPN and SVGIG (reference sequence). V lost 4 bases, J lost 6 bases, and 9 bases lay in between. There are 11 residues in the CDR3. CDR3 protein: CAWTGDSEAFF. The CDR3 nucleotides are TGTGCCTGGACGGGGGACTCTGAAGCTTTCTTT.

V usage is TRBV30 and J usage is TRBJ2-7; D gene uncertain. The CDR3 totals 10 residues. The V gene's germline CDR1 is GTSNPN and CDR2 SVGIG (reference sequence). The V end was cut by 6 bases, the J end by 3 bases, with 6 bases between. In DNA, the CDR3 is TGTGCCTGTGGGATCTACGAGCAGTACTTC. Translation: CACGIYEQYF.

This sequence joins TRBV7-7 and TRBJ1-2; D unclear. This CDR3 region has 13 residues. The germline gives CDR1 SSHAT, CDR2 FNYEAQ (reference sequence). The CDR3 loop is CAILPVGIGGYTF. CDR3 bases: TGTGCTATTCTGCCCGTGGGCATTGGTGGCTACACCTTC.

The chain links TRBV20-1 to TRBJ2-1; either TRBD1 or TRBD2 may supply D (5 bases each). This CDR3 has 11 amino acids. V gave up 7 bases and J gave up 5 bases, with 9 bases separating them. From germline, CDR1 is DFQATT and CDR2 SNEGSKA (reference sequence). CDR3 protein: CSVRGDNEQFF. The CDR3, as DNA: TGCAGTGTTAGGGGAGACAATGAGCAGTTCTTC.

The chain carries TRBV5-1 and TRBJ2-2, with D maybe TRBD1 (5 bases). V gave up 5 bases and J gave up 6 bases, with 8 bases separating them. Germline CDR1 reads SGHRS; CDR2 reads YFSETQ. There are 12 residues in the CDR3. CDR3 region: CASRKGAGELFF. CDR3 nucleotides: TGCGCCAGCAGAAAAGGGGCCGGGGAGCTGTTTTTT.